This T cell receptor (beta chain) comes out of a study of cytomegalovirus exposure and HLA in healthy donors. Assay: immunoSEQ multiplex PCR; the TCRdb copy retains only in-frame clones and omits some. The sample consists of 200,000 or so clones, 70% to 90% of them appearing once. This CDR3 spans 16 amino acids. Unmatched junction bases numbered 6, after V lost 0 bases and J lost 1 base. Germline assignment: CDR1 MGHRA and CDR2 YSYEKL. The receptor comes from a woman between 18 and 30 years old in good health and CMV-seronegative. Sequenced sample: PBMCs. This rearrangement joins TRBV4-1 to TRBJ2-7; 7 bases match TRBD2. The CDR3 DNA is TGCGCCAGCAGCCAAGAATCGGGAGCGGGATCCTACGAGCAGTACTTC. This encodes CASSQESGAGSYEQYF.